The clone carrying this T cell receptor beta chain was counted a few times. Its matching antigen is unknown. This record belongs to a study of Graves' ophthalmopathy and Graves' hyperthyroidism. Study-wide points: Distinction of ophthalmopathy from stable hyperthyroidism by a 13-signature model reached roughly 88% sensitivity and more than 65% specificity.

RNA transcripts yielded amplified TCR beta CDR3 regions. First-round RT-PCR relied on HTBI primers, and a second-round multiplex PCR came next. TCRdb reprocessed the multiplex PCR reads via MiXCR and lists one record per CDR3 protein. The sample has fewer than 250,000 distinct CDR3 sequences; 25% to 30% are singletons. Diagnosis was based on clinical symptoms, serum thyroxine, TRAb, thyroid ultrasound and orbital computed tomography. Germline-derived CDR1 and CDR2 are MNHNS and SASEGT. Between the trimmed V and J ends, which lost 6 bases and 2 bases, there was a span of 8 bases. The CDR3 is made up of 12 amino acids.

What was sequenced was peripheral blood. This TCR was recovered from a man aged 50 or older with Graves' ophthalmopathy. This chain joins TRBV6-1 and TRBJ2-7, with D perhaps TRBD1 or TRBD2 (5 bases each). The CDR3 DNA reads TGTGCCAGCAGGAGGGGACCCTACGAGCAGTACTTC. Translating it yields CASRRGPYEQYF.